The 15 T cell receptor beta chains listed next were all sequenced from one sample in a study of blood T cell repertoires in COVID-19. The assay was immunoSEQ multiplex PCR, and TCRdb's table has in-frame clones only and misses some. The sample has roughly 300,000 clones; 70% to 90% are singletons. Material: PBMCs or T cells enriched from blood (not recorded which). All receptors come from a woman in her thirties who had recovered from COVID-19.

The chain uses TRBV6-5 and TRBJ2-2, with D maybe TRBD1 (6 bases). Germline V gene lookup returns CDR1 MNHEY and CDR2 SVGAGI. V was shortened by 2 bases and J by 0 bases, with 7 bases between the two germline ends. The CDR3 is 15 residues long. In nucleotides, the CDR3 is TGTGCCAGCAGTTACGGGACAACGAACACCGGGGAGCTGTTTTTT. This sequence encodes CASSYGTTNTGELFF.

The rearrangement links TRBV2 to TRBJ1-2, with D uncertain. The ends were cut back, 7 bases at V and 7 bases at J, with 13 bases in the middle. The CDR3 length is 12 residues. Germline V gives CDR1 SNHLY, CDR2 FYNNEI. The CDR3 protein is CASTEGIGGYTF. For the CDR3, the DNA is TGTGCCAGCACCGAGGGTATAGGTGGCTACACCTTC.

A single count supports this clone. V and J are TRBV30 and TRBJ1-4; D remains ambiguous. Looked up from germline, CDR1 is GTSNPN and CDR2 is SVGIG (reference sequence). Trimming stripped 2 bases from V and 5 bases from J, with 15 bases between. This CDR3 contains 15 residues. CDR3 bases: TGTGCCTGGAGTCGGGTGGACGGACTCAATGAAAAACTGTTTTTT. It yields the protein CAWSRVDGLNEKLFF.

The rearrangement uses TRBV27 and TRBJ1-6; TRBD1 might be the D (6 bases). Trimming pared 5 bases from V and 16 bases from J, leaving 21 bases between. This CDR3 contains 14 residues. CDR1 and CDR2 (germline): MNHEY, SMNVEV (reference sequence). CDR3 protein: CASSVGPGTTTLHF. DNA for the CDR3: TGTGCCAGCAGTGTCGGCCCAGGGACAACAACACTCCACTTT.

The chain recombines TRBV30 with TRBJ1-1; the D gene is possibly TRBD1 (5 bases). V shed 3 bases and J shed 1 base, with 9 bases lying between them. The CDR3 contains 13 residues. Germline V gene sequence: CDR1 GTSNPN, CDR2 SVGIG (reference sequence). This chain's CDR3 is CAWRRGRNTEAFF. Here the CDR3 DNA reads TGTGCCTGGAGAAGGGGCCGGAACACTGAAGCTTTCTTT.

The CDR3, as DNA: TGCAGTGTATTTTTCTCCTACGAGCAGTACTTC. It specifies CSVFFSYEQYF. The chain carries TRBV20-1 and TRBJ2-7; D is unresolved. The CDR3 is 11 amino acids. V gave up 7 bases and J gave up 0 bases, with 7 bases separating them. Germline CDR1 and CDR2: DFQATT and SNEGSKA (reference sequence).

The V gene is TRBV29-1, the J gene TRBJ2-5, with TRBD2 as a possible D gene (6 bases). The V and J ends lost 6 bases and 3 bases respectively, with 14 bases between them. The CDR3 runs to 13 residues. CDR1 and CDR2 from the germline V gene are SQVTM and ANQGSEA. The CDR3 loop is CSVARGFEETQYF. The DNA of the CDR3 is TGCAGCGTGGCCCGGGGGTTCGAAGAGACCCAGTACTTC. Full variable domain (remainder filled in from reference TRBV29-1 and TRBJ2-5): SAVISQKPSRDICQRGTSLTIQCQVDSQVTMMFWYRQQPGQSLTLIATANQGSEATYESGFVIDKFPISRPNLTFSTLTVSNMSPEDSSIYLCSVARGFEETQYFGPGTRLLVL.

The rearrangement joins TRBV5-1 to TRBJ2-2; 7 nucleotides line up with TRBD2. This CDR3 comprises 15 residues. CDR1 is SGHRS, CDR2 YFSETQ, per germline. Trimming cost V 0 bases and J 6 bases; bases outside gene matches: 5. CDR3 bases: TGCGCCAGCAGCTTGGTCGCAGGGAGGGCCGGGGAGCTGTTTTTT. Residues: CASSLVAGRAGELFF.

This chain uses TRBV6-5 with TRBJ2-3, with TRBD2 matching over 11 bases. The CDR3 has 15 residues. The germline V gene has CDR1 MNHEY and CDR2 SVGAGI. With V trimmed by 8 bases and J by 5 bases, 9 bases remained unmatched. In nucleotides, the CDR3 is TGTGCCAGCTCCTTCCTAGCGGGGGGAGTAGATACGCAGTATTTT. Its translation: CASSFLAGGVDTQYF.

The V call is TRBV11-2, the J call TRBJ1-4; no definite D call. This CDR3 has 14 residues. Germline-derived CDR1 and CDR2 are SGHAT and FQNNGV. Trimming left V 3 bases short and J 5 bases short, with 10 bases between. As DNA, the CDR3 is TGTGCCAGCAGCTTCCGGGGTGGAAATGAAAAACTGTTTTTT. Translated, it gives CASSFRGGNEKLFF.

V is TRBV30 and J is TRBJ1-4; D is possibly TRBD1 (6 bases). With 5 bases removed from V and 6 bases from J, the gap between germline ends came to 13 bases. The germline V gene has CDR1 GTSNPN and CDR2 SVGIG (reference sequence). CDR3 length equals 13 residues. The CDR3 spells CAWGQGTHEKLFF. CDR3 nucleotides: TGTGCCTGGGGGCAAGGGACACATGAAAAACTGTTTTTT.

V and J are TRBV5-1 and TRBJ1-6, with D possibly being TRBD1 (6 bases). V lost 4 bases to trimming and J lost 9 bases, with 14 bases between them. Germline CDR1 and CDR2: SGHRS and YFSETQ. CDR3 size: 14 residues. Here the CDR3 reads CASSPQGFPSPLHF. The CDR3 DNA reads as TGCGCCAGCAGCCCACAGGGATTTCCTTCACCCCTCCACTTT.

The gene calls are TRBV5-1 and TRBJ1-2; no clear D gene. This CDR3 is 14 amino acids long. Germline V gives CDR1 SGHRS, CDR2 YFSETQ. Between the trimmed V and J ends, which lost 4 bases and 8 bases, there was a span of 18 bases. The CDR3 DNA is TGCGCCAGCAGCCTGGATAGCGAATCTTGGGGCTACACCTTC. Translating gives CASSLDSESWGYTF.

The chain carries TRBV28 and TRBJ1-4, with unresolved D. Germline-derived CDR1 and CDR2 are MDHEN and SYDVKM. V shed 2 bases and J shed 7 bases, with 20 bases lying between them. This CDR3 is built from 17 residues. The CDR3 reads CASSLTRWRGDSEKLFF. CDR3 DNA sequence: TGTGCCAGCAGTTTAACCCGGTGGCGCGGTGATTCTGAAAAACTGTTTTTT.

This rearrangement joins TRBV2 to TRBJ2-3, with D tentatively TRBD2 (5 bases). Trimming shortened V by 1 base and J by 3 bases, and 8 bases separated the two germline ends. The V gene's germline CDR1 is SNHLY and CDR2 FYNNEI. There are 14 residues in the CDR3. CDR3 in amino acids: CASSEGLATDTQYF. Here the CDR3 DNA reads TGTGCCAGCAGTGAAGGTCTAGCAACAGATACGCAGTATTTT.